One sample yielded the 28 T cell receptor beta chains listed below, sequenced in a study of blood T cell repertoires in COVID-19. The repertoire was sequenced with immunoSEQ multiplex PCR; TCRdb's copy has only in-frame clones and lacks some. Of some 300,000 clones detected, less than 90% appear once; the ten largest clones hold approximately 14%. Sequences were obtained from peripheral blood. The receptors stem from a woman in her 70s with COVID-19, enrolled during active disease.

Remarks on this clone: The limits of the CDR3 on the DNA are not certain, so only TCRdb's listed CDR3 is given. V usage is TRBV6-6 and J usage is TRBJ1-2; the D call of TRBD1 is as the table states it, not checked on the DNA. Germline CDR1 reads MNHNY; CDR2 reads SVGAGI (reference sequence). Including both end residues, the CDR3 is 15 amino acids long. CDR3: CASSSSWAGAYGYTF.

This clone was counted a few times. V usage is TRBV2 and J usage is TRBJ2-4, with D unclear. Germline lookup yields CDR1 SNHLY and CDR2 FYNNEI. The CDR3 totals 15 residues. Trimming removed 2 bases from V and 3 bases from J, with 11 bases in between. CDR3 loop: CASSETRLGKNIQYF. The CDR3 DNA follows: TGTGCCAGCAGTGAAACCCGACTCGGCAAAAACATTCAGTACTTC.

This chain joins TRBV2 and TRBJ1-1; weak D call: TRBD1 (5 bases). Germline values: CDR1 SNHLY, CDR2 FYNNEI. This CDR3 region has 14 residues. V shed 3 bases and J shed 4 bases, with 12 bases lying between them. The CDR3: CASSEDPGGTEAFF. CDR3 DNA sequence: TGTGCCAGCAGTGAGGATCCCGGGGGCACTGAAGCTTTCTTT.

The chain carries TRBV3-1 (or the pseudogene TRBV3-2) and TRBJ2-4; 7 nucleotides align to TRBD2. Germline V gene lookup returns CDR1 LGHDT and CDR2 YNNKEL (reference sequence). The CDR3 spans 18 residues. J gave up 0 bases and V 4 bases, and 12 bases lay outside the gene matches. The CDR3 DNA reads TGTGCCAGCAGCCCCCATGGGGAGGGGACCTTAGCCAAAAACATTCAGTACTTC. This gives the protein CASSPHGEGTLAKNIQYF.

CDR3 sequence: CASTRTGTLYEQYF. The CDR3 nucleotides read TGTGCCAGCACCCGGACAGGGACCCTCTACGAGCAGTACTTC. The gene calls are TRBV27 and TRBJ2-7; 8 positions match TRBD1. With V trimmed by 7 bases and J by 3 bases, 8 bases remained unmatched. The V gene's germline CDR1 is MNHEY and CDR2 SMNVEV (reference sequence). This CDR3 region has 14 residues.

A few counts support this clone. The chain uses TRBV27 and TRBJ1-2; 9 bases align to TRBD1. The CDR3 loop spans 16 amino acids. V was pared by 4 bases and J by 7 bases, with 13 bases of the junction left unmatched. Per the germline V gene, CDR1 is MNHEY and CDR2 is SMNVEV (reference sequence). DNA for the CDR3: TGTGCCAGCAGTTGGGACAGGGCTCAGCAGCAGCGTGGCTACACCTTC. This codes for CASSWDRAQQQRGYTF.

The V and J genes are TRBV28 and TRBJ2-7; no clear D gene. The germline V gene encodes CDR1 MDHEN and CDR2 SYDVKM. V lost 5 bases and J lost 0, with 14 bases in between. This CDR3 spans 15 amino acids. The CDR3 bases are TGTGCCAGCAGTCTCCTTCCACGGAGCTCCTACGAGCAGTACTTC. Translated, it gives CASSLLPRSSYEQYF.

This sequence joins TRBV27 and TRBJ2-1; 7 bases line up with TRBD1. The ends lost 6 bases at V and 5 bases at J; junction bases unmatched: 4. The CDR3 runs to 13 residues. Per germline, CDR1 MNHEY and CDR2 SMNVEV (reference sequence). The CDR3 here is CASSRDRDNEQFF. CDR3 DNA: TGTGCCAGCAGCCGAGACAGGGACAATGAGCAGTTCTTC.

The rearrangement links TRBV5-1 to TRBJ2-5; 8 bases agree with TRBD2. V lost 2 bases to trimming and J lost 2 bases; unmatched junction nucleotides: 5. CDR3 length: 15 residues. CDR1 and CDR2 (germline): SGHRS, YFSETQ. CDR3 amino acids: CASSFLAGTQETQYF. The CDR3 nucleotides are TGCGCCAGCAGCTTTTTAGCGGGGACACAAGAGACCCAGTACTTC.

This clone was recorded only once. The CDR3 reads CAWSVSAGPYGYTF. CDR3 coding DNA: TGTGCCTGGAGCGTCAGTGCAGGGCCCTATGGCTACACCTTC. The chain couples TRBV30 to TRBJ1-2, with D perhaps TRBD1 (5 bases). V was clipped by 3 bases and J by 4 bases, with 15 bases between them. Germline CDR1 is GTSNPN and CDR2 is SVGIG (reference sequence). The length of the CDR3 is 14 residues. Variable domain in full (rest from reference TRBV30 and TRBJ1-2): SQTIHQWPATLVQPVGSPLSLECTVEGTSNPNLYWYRQAAGRGLQLLFYSVGIGQISSEVPQNLSASRPQDRQFILSSKKLLLSDSGFYLCAWSVSAGPYGYTFGSGTRLTVV.

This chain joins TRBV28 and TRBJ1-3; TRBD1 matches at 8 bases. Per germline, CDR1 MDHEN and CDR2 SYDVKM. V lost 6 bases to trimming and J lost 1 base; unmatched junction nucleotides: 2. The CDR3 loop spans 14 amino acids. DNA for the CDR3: TGTGCCAGCAGGGACAGGGTTTCTGGAAACACCATATATTTT. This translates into CASRDRVSGNTIYF.

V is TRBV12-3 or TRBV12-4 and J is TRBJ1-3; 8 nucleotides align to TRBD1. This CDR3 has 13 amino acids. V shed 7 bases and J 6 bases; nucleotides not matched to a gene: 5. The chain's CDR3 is CASTRDRQNTIYF. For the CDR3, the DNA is TGTGCCAGCACCCGGGACAGGCAAAACACCATATATTTT.

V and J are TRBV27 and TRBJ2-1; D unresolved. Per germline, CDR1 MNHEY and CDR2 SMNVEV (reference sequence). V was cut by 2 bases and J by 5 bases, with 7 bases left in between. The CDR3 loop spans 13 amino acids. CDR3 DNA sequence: TGTGCCAGCAGTTTAACGATAGACAATGAGCAGTTCTTC. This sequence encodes CASSLTIDNEQFF.

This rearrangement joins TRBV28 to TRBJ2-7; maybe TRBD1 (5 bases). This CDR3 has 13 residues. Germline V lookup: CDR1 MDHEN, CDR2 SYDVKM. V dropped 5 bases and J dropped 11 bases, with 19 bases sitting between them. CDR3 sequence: CASSDNTGPVKYF. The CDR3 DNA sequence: TGTGCCAGCAGTGATAACACAGGACCCGTAAAGTACTTC.

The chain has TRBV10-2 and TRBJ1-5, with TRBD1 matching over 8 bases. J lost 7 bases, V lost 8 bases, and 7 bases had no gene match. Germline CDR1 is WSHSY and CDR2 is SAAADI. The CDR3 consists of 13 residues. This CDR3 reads CASGDRGPQPQHF. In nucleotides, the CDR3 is TGCGCCAGCGGAGACAGGGGCCCCCAGCCCCAGCATTTT.

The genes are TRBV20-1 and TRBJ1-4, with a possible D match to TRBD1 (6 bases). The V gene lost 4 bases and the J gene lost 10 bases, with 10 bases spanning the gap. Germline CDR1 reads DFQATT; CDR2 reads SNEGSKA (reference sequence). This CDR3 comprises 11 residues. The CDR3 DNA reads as TGCAGTGCTAACAGGGACGGAAAACTGTTTTTT. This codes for CSANRDGKLFF.

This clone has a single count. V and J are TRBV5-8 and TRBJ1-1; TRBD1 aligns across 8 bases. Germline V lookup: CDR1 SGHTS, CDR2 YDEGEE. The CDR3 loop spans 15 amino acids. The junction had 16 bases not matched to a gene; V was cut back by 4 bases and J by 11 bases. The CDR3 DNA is TGTGCCAGCAGCACCAGGACAGGGAGTCTCCCATCGGCTTTCTTT. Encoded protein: CASSTRTGSLPSAFF.

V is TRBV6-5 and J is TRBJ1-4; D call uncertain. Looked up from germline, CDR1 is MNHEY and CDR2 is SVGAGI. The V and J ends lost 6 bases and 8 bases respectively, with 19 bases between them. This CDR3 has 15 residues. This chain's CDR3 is CASSLELGLNEKLFF. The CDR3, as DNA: TGTGCCAGCAGCCTAGAGCTGGGTTTGAACGAAAAACTGTTTTTT.

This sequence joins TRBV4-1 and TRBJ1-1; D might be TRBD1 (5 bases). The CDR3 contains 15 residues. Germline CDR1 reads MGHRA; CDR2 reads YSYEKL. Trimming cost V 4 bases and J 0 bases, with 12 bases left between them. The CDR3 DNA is TGCGCCAGCAGCCTGGGGGGGATACTGAACACTGAAGCTTTCTTT. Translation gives CASSLGGILNTEAFF.

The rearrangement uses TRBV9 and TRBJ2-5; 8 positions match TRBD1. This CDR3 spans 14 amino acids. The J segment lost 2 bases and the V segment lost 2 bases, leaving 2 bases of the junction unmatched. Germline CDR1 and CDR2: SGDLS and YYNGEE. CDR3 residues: CASSVRDRQETQYF. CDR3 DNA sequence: TGTGCCAGCAGCGTCCGGGACAGGCAAGAGACCCAGTACTTC.

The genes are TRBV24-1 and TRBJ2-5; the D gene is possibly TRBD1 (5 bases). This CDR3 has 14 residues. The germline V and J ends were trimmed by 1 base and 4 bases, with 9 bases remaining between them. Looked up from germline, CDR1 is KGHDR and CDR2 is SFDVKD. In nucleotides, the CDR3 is TGTGCCACCAGTGATTTCCAGGGCCCAGAGACCCAGTACTTC. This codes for CATSDFQGPETQYF.

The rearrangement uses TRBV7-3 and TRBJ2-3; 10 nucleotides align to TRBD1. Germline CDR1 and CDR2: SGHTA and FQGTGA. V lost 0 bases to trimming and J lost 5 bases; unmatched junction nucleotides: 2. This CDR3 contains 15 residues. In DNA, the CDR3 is TGTGCCAGCAGCTTAACAGGGACAGGGGTAGATACGCAGTATTTT. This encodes CASSLTGTGVDTQYF.

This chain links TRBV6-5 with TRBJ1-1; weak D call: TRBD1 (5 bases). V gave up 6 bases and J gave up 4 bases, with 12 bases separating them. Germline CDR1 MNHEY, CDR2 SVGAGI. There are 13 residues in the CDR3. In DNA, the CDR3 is TGTGCCAGCAGCCCACGGGGGAGCACTGAAGCTTTCTTT. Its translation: CASSPRGSTEAFF.

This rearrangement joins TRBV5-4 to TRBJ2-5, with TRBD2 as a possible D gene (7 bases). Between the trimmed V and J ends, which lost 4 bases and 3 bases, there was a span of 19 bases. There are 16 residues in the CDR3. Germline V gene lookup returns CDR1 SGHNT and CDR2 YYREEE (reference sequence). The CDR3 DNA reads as TGTGCCAGCAGCCGGCCGGACGGGGGGCGGGAAGAGACCCAGTACTTC. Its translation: CASSRPDGGREETQYF.

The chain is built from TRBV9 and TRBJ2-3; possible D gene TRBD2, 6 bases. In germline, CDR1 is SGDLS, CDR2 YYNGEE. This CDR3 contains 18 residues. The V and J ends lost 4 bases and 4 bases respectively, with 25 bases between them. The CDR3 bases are TGTGCCAGCAGCCCGTTGGGGGGTGGTTTATCTAAATCAGATACGCAGTATTTT. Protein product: CASSPLGGGLSKSDTQYF.

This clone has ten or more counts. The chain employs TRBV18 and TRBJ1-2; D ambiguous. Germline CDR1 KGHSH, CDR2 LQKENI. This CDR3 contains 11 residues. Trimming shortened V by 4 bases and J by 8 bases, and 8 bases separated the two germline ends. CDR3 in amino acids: CASSREGGYTF. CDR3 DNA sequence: TGTGCCAGCTCACGCGAGGGAGGCTACACCTTC.

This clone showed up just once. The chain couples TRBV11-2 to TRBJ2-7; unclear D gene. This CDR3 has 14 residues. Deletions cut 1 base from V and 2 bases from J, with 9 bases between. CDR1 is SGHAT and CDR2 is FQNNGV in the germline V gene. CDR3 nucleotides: TGTGCCAGCAGCTTAGGAGCAGGTCCCTACGAGCAGTACTTC. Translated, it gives CASSLGAGPYEQYF.

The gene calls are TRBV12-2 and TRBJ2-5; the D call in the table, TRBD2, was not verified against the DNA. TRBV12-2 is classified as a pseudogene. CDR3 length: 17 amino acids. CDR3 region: CASRLTPLAGLQETQYF. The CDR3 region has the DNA TGTGCAAGTCGCTTAACCCCCCTAGCGGGGTTACAAGAGACCCAGTACTTC.